The clone carrying this T cell receptor beta chain has at least ten counts. At one end, the junction sequence differs from germline, possibly due to a read error. TCRdb itself ran the PCR reads through MiXCR, one entry per CDR3 protein. Among around 470,000 distinct CDR3 sequences, roughly 26% were seen once, and the ten largest hold approximately 0.8%. Sorting selected naive CD8 T cells with a CD8+CD4-CCR7+CD45RA+ phenotype. This CDR3 region has 10 residues. CDR1 SGHVS and CDR2 FNYEAQ come from the germline V gene. The sample is drawn from a study of molecular identifiers for immune sequencing clone quantification. In the study overall: Within a replicate experiment, RNA obtained from either about 20,000 or 100,000 naive CD8 cells was divided into five aliquots, and four of those aliquots were then sequenced.

The sequencing sample was made of naive CD8+ T cells from blood, with Jurkat cell RNA spiked in. As to subset: FACS-sorted CD8+CD4-CCR7+CD45RA+ naive T cells. The TCR was taken from a human donor in good health. Some libraries in this study had Jurkat cell RNA spiked in. The chain carries TRBV7-6 and TRBJ2-3; either TRBD1 or TRBD2 may supply D (5 bases each). CDR3 sequence: CASSLAHRDF. Here the CDR3 DNA reads TGTGCCAGCAGCTTAGCCCACCGGGACTTT.